This passage covers 10 T cell receptor beta chains from one sample sequenced in a study of early T cells in non-severe SARS-CoV-2 infection. TCRdb re-called the 5' RACE reads through MiXCR, storing one row per CDR3 protein. The repertoire consists of more than 70,000 distinct CDR3 sequences, with over 9% occurring once and the leading ten covering around 13%. The sequencing here drew on whole blood, taken at baseline. The receptors originated from an adult who was a healthcare worker with PCR-confirmed SARS-CoV-2 infection or an uninfected control (not recorded which).

The rearrangement links TRBV3-1 to TRBJ1-2; D gene ambiguous. The CDR3 has 13 residues. The V end was cut by 0 bases, the J end by 7 bases, with 9 bases between. From germline, CDR1 is LGHDT and CDR2 YNNKEL (reference sequence). CDR3 residues: CASSQDLGSGYTF. The CDR3 DNA reads as TGTGCCAGCAGCCAAGACTTGGGAAGTGGCTACACCTTC.

This clonotype was counted only a few times. J is TRBJ1-1 and V is TRBV27; 10 nucleotides agree with TRBD1. Losses at the gene ends were 4 bases for V and 5 bases for J; bases not matched to a gene: 13. Germline loops: CDR1 MNHEY, CDR2 SMNVEV (reference sequence). The CDR3 length is 17 residues. CDR3 amino acids: CASSSHQDRGRETEAFF. In DNA, the CDR3 is TGTGCCAGCAGTTCCCATCAGGACAGGGGGAGAGAAACTGAAGCTTTCTTT.

This clonotype has only a few counts. The rearrangement uses TRBV12-3 or TRBV12-4 and TRBJ2-4, with D possibly called TRBD1 or TRBD2 (7 bases each). The CDR3 is 16 amino acids. The V gene lost 3 bases and the J gene lost 9 bases, with 21 bases spanning the gap. The CDR3 region has the DNA TGTGCCAGCAGTTTTGCGCCGACAGGGAGGGGGGGCATTCAGTACTTC. This sequence encodes CASSFAPTGRGGIQYF.

J is TRBJ1-2 and V is TRBV20-1; no clear D gene. There are 13 residues in the CDR3. Per germline, CDR1 DFQATT and CDR2 SNEGSKA (reference sequence). Deletions cut 6 bases from V and 4 bases from J, with 15 bases between. This CDR3 reads CSAQYDVGYGYTF. The CDR3 region has the DNA TGCAGTGCCCAATATGATGTTGGCTATGGCTACACCTTC.

There are many counts of this clonotype. V usage is TRBV6-5 and J usage is TRBJ2-7; a weak D match, TRBD2 (6 bases). The CDR3 is 12 amino acids. Deletions cut 6 bases from V and 5 bases from J, with 11 bases between. Germline CDR1 is MNHEY and CDR2 is SVGAGI. The CDR3 DNA reads TGTGCCAGCAGGCGGGACCTCCACGAGCAGTACTTC. Amino acid sequence: CASRRDLHEQYF.

The chain joins TRBV11-2 to TRBJ2-2, with D perhaps TRBD1 or TRBD2 (5 bases each). The CDR3 covers 16 residues. Germline assignment: CDR1 SGHAT and CDR2 FQNNGV. V was pared by 6 bases and J by 2 bases, with 16 bases between. As DNA, the CDR3 is TGTGCCAGCAGTCGCCTGGGACCCCGAAACACCGGGGAGCTGTTTTTT. This translates into CASSRLGPRNTGELFF.

V is TRBV12-3 or TRBV12-4 and J is TRBJ2-1, with 7 bases matching TRBD2. The junction had 7 bases not matched to a gene; V was cut back by 0 bases and J by 5 bases. The CDR3 sequence is 16 residues long. The CDR3 region is CASSLAARGRNNEQFF. CDR3 DNA sequence: TGTGCCAGCAGTTTAGCGGCGCGGGGGAGAAACAATGAGCAGTTCTTC.

The CDR3 loop reads CASETGNTIYF. Here the CDR3 DNA reads TGTGCCAGCGAGACCGGAAACACCATATATTTT. The chain links TRBV12-3 or TRBV12-4 to TRBJ1-3, with D hard to call. This CDR3 has 11 amino acids. With 8 bases removed from V and 4 bases from J, the gap between germline ends came to 6 bases.

In its sample, this clonotype was seen a few times. The chain joins TRBV7-2 to TRBJ1-5; 7 bases align to TRBD1. The junction had 1 base not matched to a gene; V was cut back by 2 bases and J by 3 bases. The CDR3 sequence is 14 residues long. The germline gives CDR1 SGHTA, CDR2 FQGNSA. CDR3 loop: CASSLTGANQPQHF. CDR3 nucleotide sequence: TGTGCCAGCAGCTTAACAGGGGCCAATCAGCCCCAGCATTTT.

This clonotype was recorded at least ten times. The chain has TRBV15 and TRBJ1-1, with 8 bases aligning to TRBD1. This CDR3 region has 16 residues. Germline V gene data show CDR1 as LNHNV and CDR2 as YYDKDF (reference sequence). With V trimmed by 2 bases and J by 2 bases, 7 bases remained unmatched. CDR3 bases: TGTGCCACCAGCAGAAGAGACGGACAGGGTAACACTGAAGCTTTCTTT. It codes for CATSRRDGQGNTEAFF.